The clone carrying this T cell receptor (beta chain) was seen many times. Thyroid ultrasound, orbital computed tomography, clinical symptoms, and serum thyroxine and TRAb underpinned diagnoses. The PBMCs studied were ones that came from 10 ml fresh peripheral blood. The data are from a study of T cells in Graves' hyperthyroidism and ophthalmopathy. From germline, CDR1 is SEHNR and CDR2 FQNEAQ (reference sequence). V was cut by 1 base and J by 12 bases, with 13 bases left in between. This CDR3 is 12 amino acids long. Amplified TCR beta CDR3 regions came from RNA transcripts. Carried out on the TCR CDR3, a first-round RT-PCR used the HTBI primer set. TCRdb reanalysed the multiplex PCR reads using MiXCR and keeps one entry per CDR3 protein. The sample shows under 300,000 distinct CDR3 sequences, less than 15% of them seen only once.

The source is a woman aged 40 to 50 with Graves' hyperthyroidism that later progressed to Graves' ophthalmopathy. V is TRBV7-9 and J is TRBJ2-7; D is undetermined. The specimen sequenced was blood. The CDR3 region is CASSLVRGARYF. In nucleotides, the CDR3 is TGTGCCAGCAGCTTAGTTCGCGGAGCACGGTACTTC. Full variable domain (outside the CDR3, taken from reference TRBV7-9 and TRBJ2-7): DTGVSQNPRHKITKRGQNVTFRCDPISEHNRLYWYRQTLGQGPEFLTYFQNEAQLEKSRLLSDRFSAERPKGSFSTLEIQRTEQGDSAMYLCASSLVRGARYFGPGTRLTVT.